Listed here are 12 T cell receptor beta chains from one sample, sequenced in a study of blood T cell repertoires in COVID-19. Profiling relied on immunoSEQ multiplex PCR, and the TCRdb table lists in-frame clones only, not all of them. The sample includes about 150,000 clones, 65% to 85% of them seen just once. Sequencing was done on a sample of peripheral blood. The receptors come from an elderly woman with acute or convalescent COVID-19.

This chain joins TRBV2 and TRBJ2-3; 8 nucleotides line up with TRBD2. The CDR3 is 15 amino acids. In germline, CDR1 is SNHLY, CDR2 FYNNEI. Trimming cost V 2 bases and J 5 bases; bases outside gene matches: 6. The CDR3 nucleotides read TGTGCCAGCAGTGAAAGAGGCGGGGGGATAGATACGCAGTATTTT. Protein sequence: CASSERGGGIDTQYF.

This clone was seen repeatedly, ten times or more. The chain is built from TRBV2 and TRBJ1-2, with a tentative D call TRBD1 (5 bases). The length of the CDR3 is 15 residues. The V end lost 2 bases, the J end lost 4 bases, and 14 bases lay between the germline ends. CDR1 is SNHLY, CDR2 FYNNEI, per germline. This CDR3 is CASSERTLPSYGYTF. CDR3 DNA sequence: TGTGCCAGCAGTGAACGGACACTTCCTAGCTATGGCTACACCTTC.

The CDR3 DNA sequence: TGTGCCAGCAGCCACGACAGGGCTGATGGCTACACCTTC. Amino acid sequence: CASSHDRADGYTF. The V gene is TRBV7-3, the J gene TRBJ1-2; 7 bases match TRBD1. The CDR3 runs to 13 residues. Germline V gives CDR1 SGHTA, CDR2 FQGTGA. Germline trimming cut 5 bases from V and 6 bases from J; bases unmatched to any gene: 6.

J is TRBJ2-7 and V is TRBV3-1 (or the pseudogene TRBV3-2); 9 bases map to TRBD1. This CDR3 contains 14 residues. Germline values: CDR1 LGHDT, CDR2 YNNKEL (reference sequence). V dropped 4 bases and J dropped 6; count of bases not matched to a gene: 7. In DNA form, the CDR3 reads TGTGCCAGCAGCCCACGGACAGGGGTGGGCGAGCAGTACTTC. Amino acid sequence: CASSPRTGVGEQYF.

The chain has TRBV6-5 and TRBJ1-5; 7 bases are a match to TRBD1. The CDR3 covers 14 residues. CDR1 is MNHEY, CDR2 SVGAGI, per germline. J was trimmed by 10 bases and V by 0 bases; bases with no gene match: 6. CDR3 sequence reads: CASSYSDRVQPQHF. The CDR3 DNA is TGTGCCAGCAGTTACTCTGACAGGGTCCAACCCCAGCATTTT.

This clone has at least ten counts. The chain couples TRBV6-1 to TRBJ1-2, with 7 bases lining up with TRBD1. Trimming removed 4 bases from V and 3 bases from J; junction bases left unmatched: 17. The CDR3 is 18 residues long. The germline gives CDR1 MNHNS, CDR2 SASEGT. DNA for the CDR3: TGTGCCAGCAGTGTATTCGGGACAGACAGAGAGACATACTATGGCTACACCTTC. This translates into CASSVFGTDRETYYGYTF.

The chain uses TRBV6-5 and TRBJ1-2; 7 positions match TRBD1. The CDR3 sequence is 14 residues long. V trimming: 0 bases; J trimming: 7 bases; junction bases outside the gene matches: 5. Germline CDR1 MNHEY, CDR2 SVGAGI. The CDR3 protein is CASSYSISGGGYTF. The DNA for the CDR3 is TGTGCCAGCAGTTACTCGATTTCAGGGGGTGGCTACACCTTC.

Worth noting for this clone: One end of the junction does not line up with germline, which may come from a read error. This rearrangement joins TRBV7-7 to TRBJ2-5, with D perhaps matching TRBD2 (7 bases). Germline CDR1 and CDR2: SSHAT and FNYEAQ (reference sequence). There are 15 residues in the CDR3. The DNA for the CDR3 is TGTGCTAGCAGCTTGGTCGGGGGGCCCAAAGAGACCCAGTACTTC. It is translated as CASSLVGGPKETQYF.

This clone was observed a handful of times. The chain is built from TRBV12-3 or TRBV12-4 and TRBJ1-5, with a possible D match to TRBD1 (6 bases). The CDR3 is 13 amino acids. V lost 6 bases to trimming and J lost 5 bases, with 11 bases between them. The CDR3, as DNA: TGTGCCAGCAGCCGGGACACCTATCAGCCCCAGCATTTT. This encodes CASSRDTYQPQHF.

On this clone itself: The same CDR3 can be traced to other DNA sequences in this sample. This sequence joins TRBV5-1 and TRBJ1-2, with D perhaps matching TRBD1 (5 bases). The germline V and J ends were trimmed by 1 base and 8 bases, with 12 bases remaining between them. The germline V gene has CDR1 SGHRS and CDR2 YFSETQ. The CDR3 length is 13 residues. CDR3 bases: TGCGCCAGCAGCTTGACGGGGGAGGTCGGCTACACCTTC. Amino acids: CASSLTGEVGYTF.

This clone was seen once. V and J are TRBV5-1 and TRBJ2-5, with 12 nucleotides matching TRBD2. Germline V gene sequence: CDR1 SGHRS, CDR2 YFSETQ. The V and J ends lost 1 base and 2 bases, in that order; junction bases with no gene match: 6. The CDR3 length is 17 residues. In DNA form, the CDR3 reads TGCGCCAGCAGCTTGCGTCTAGGACTAGCGGGACAAGAGACCCAGTACTTC. Its translation is CASSLRLGLAGQETQYF.

The chain combines TRBV11-2 with TRBJ2-7, with TRBD1 as a possible D gene (6 bases). From germline, CDR1 is SGHAT and CDR2 FQNNGV. CDR3 length equals 15 residues. V was shortened by 0 bases and J by 9 bases, with 18 bases between the two germline ends. CDR3 in DNA: TGTGCCAGCAGCTTAGATGGCCCAGGGGCTTCCGCGCAGTACTTC. Translation gives CASSLDGPGASAQYF.